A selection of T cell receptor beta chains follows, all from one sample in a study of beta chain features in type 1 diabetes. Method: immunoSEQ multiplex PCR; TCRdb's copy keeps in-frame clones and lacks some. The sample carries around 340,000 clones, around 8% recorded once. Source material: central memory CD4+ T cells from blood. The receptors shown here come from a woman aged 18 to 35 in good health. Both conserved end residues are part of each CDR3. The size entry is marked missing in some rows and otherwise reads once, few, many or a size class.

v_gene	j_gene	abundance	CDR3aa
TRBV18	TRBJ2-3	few	CASSLLSSRNTFTDTQYF
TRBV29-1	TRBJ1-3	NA	CSVKVWAGNTIYF
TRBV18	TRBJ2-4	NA	CASSPPNSGKNIQYF
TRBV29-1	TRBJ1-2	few	CSVGRTYYGYTF
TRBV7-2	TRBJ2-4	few	CASSSPTGQGAGVYF
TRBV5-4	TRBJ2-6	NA	CASSLAGVPSGANVLTF
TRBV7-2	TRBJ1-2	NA	CASSIQGILAYGYTF
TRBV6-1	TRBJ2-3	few	CASSDESGGFTDTQYF
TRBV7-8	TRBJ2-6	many	CASSFYSGANVLTF
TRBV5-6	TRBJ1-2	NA	CASSLIPQGGGYTF
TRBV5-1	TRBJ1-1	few	CASSLGRRDYLNTEAFF
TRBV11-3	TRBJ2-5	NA	CASRSLVRKETQYF
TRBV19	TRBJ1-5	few	CASSMRSLAGGMDQPQHF
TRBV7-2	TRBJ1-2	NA	CASSLALGYTGTGKEGYTF
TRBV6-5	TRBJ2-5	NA	CASSSLAGGKETQYF